One sample yielded the 6 T cell receptor beta chains listed below, sequenced in a study of immune cell composition in non-small cell lung cancer (dated by TCRdb to about 2017). Libraries came from the immunoSEQ multiplex PCR assay. TCRdb stores this immuneACCESS table with in-frame sequences only. Part of the clones is absent; in the studies checked, under half of the shortfall reflects unresolved V genes, and no reason is known for the rest. Within this sample are over 5,000 clones, with about 72% of them counted one time only. The ten largest account for 5.8% of the sample. Normal lung samples came from the same patient and consisted of non-adjacent lung tissue collected as far from the tumour as possible, at a distance of at least 3 cm. Sequenced input: non-adjacent lung tissue. The receptors come from a human donor with non-small cell lung cancer.

J is TRBJ1-5 and V is TRBV5-8; TRBD1 matches at 8 bases. Germline CDR1 is SGHTS and CDR2 is YDEGEE. The CDR3 extends over 14 amino acids. V trimming: 4 bases; J trimming: 4 bases; junction bases outside the gene matches: 4. The DNA of the CDR3 is TGTGCCAGCAGCGCAAGGACAGGGAATCAGCCCCAGCATTTT. It encodes CASSARTGNQPQHF.

The chain joins TRBV11-2 to TRBJ1-1; 12 nucleotides line up with TRBD1. CDR3 size: 17 residues. CDR1 is SGHAT, CDR2 FQNNGV, per germline. The V gene end was trimmed by 5 bases and the J gene end by 1 base; junction bases not matched to a gene: 8. The CDR3 sequence is CASSTGQGAFGNTEAFF. The CDR3 bases are TGTGCCAGCAGCACGGGACAGGGGGCCTTTGGGAACACTGAAGCTTTCTTT.

The V and J genes are TRBV6-5 and TRBJ1-6; D is ambiguous. V was trimmed by 4 bases and J by 10 bases, leaving 11 bases between them. CDR3 size: 13 residues. Per the germline V gene, CDR1 is MNHEY and CDR2 is SVGAGI. The CDR3 region is CASSSVRRSPLHF. For the CDR3, the DNA is TGTGCCAGCAGTTCAGTCCGCAGATCACCCCTCCACTTT.

This clone is termed medium-sized (0.01 to 0.1%). The chain joins TRBV27 to TRBJ2-3, with 9 bases fitting TRBD2. CDR1 is MNHEY, CDR2 SMNVEV, per germline (reference sequence). The CDR3 runs 14 residues. V was pared by 7 bases and J by 6 bases, with 8 bases of the junction left unmatched. CDR3 loop: CASTLAGAGDTQYF. The CDR3 DNA is TGTGCCAGCACCTTAGCGGGGGCGGGGGATACGCAGTATTTT.

The chain carries TRBV7-9 and TRBJ2-7, with 11 positions matching TRBD2. This CDR3 comprises 15 residues. V was clipped by 3 bases and J by 2 bases; unmatched bases: 3. Germline lookup yields CDR1 SEHNR and CDR2 FQNEAQ (reference sequence). As DNA, the CDR3 is TGTGCCAGCAGCTTCACTAGCGGGGGAGCCTACGAGCAGTACTTC. Translation gives CASSFTSGGAYEQYF. The full variable domain, in which reference TRBV7-9 and TRBJ2-7 provide the parts outside the CDR3, is DTGVSQNPRHKITKRGQNVTFRCDPISEHNRLYWYRQTLGQGPEFLTYFQNEAQLEKSRLLSDRFSAERPKGSFSTLEIQRTEQGDSAMYLCASSFTSGGAYEQYFGPGTRLTVT.

The V and J genes are TRBV28 and TRBJ1-2; D is undetermined. CDR1 and CDR2 from the germline V gene are MDHEN and SYDVKM. The CDR3 runs to 16 residues. The V and J ends lost 8 bases and 0 bases respectively, with 19 bases between them. CDR3 DNA: TGTGCCAGCCGACTATTGGGAGCAGAAACTAACTATGGCTACACCTTC. Its protein is CASRLLGAETNYGYTF.